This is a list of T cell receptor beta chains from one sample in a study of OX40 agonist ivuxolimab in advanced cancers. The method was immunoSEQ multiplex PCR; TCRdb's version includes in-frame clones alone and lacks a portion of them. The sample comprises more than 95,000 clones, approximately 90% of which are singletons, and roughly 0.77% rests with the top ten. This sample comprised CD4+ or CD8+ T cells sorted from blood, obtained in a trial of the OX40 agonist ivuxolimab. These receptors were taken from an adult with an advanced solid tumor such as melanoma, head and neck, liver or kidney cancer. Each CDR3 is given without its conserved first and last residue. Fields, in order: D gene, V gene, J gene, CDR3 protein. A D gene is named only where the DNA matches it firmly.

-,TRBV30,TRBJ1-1,ACYRTSNTEAF
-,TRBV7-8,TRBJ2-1,ASSLVGRSSYNEQF
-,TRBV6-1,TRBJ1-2,ASSPGSYGYT
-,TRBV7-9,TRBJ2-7,ASSLAGVYEQY
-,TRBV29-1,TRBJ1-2,SPGAGGYT
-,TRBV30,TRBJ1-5,AWSREGQPNQPQH
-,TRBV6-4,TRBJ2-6,ASSDSTGGANVLT
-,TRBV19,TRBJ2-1,ASSRPLGLGNNEQF
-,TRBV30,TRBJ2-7,AWSQSSSYEQY
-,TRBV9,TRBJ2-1,ASSVVPGEGPLNNEQF
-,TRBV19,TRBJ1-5,ASSIAGYNQPQH
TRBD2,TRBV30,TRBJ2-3,AWSVGGGAVDTQY
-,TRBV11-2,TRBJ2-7,ASSLMSGPGQSGEQY
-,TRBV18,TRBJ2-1,ASSPRGSNEQF
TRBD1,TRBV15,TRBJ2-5,ATSRDLGGETQY
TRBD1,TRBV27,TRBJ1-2,ASSPRQGGDYGYT
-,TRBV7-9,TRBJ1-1,ASSLLTEAF
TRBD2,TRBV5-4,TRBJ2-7,ASSAPLAGSYEQY
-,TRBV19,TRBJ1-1,ASSIGRTGNTEAF
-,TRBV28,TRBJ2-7,ASGGPSSYEQY
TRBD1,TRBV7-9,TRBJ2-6,ASSLRQGAPGANVLT
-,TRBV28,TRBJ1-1,ASSPSNTPEAF
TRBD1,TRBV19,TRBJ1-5,ASSSMTGSEPQH
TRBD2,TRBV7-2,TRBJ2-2,ASSPGPSGGRGPGELF
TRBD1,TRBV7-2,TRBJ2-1,ASSSPGQGFNEQF
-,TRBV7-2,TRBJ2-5,ASRITGQETQY
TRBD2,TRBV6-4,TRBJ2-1,ASSPTSGSYNEQF
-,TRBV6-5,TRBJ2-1,ASSGQGASYNEQF
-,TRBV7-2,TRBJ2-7,ASSLTGDSSYEQY
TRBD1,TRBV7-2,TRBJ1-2,ASSRDRTGGYT
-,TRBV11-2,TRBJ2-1,ASSSYPQARGNEQF
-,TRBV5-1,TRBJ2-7,ASSLEGSEQY
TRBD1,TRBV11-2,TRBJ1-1,ASSLDRQGADTEAF
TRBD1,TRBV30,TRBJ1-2,AWSGTGLQGYT
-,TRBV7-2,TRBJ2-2,ASSLFARNTGELF
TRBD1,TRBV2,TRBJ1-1,ASRFGQGTEAF
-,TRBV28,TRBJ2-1,ASSSPAGGGSYNEQF
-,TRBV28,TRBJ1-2,ASTVQGNGYT
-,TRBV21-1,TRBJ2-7,ARLTGTGIYEQY
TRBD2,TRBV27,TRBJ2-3,ASSLMRGAGGTDTQY
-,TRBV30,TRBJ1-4,AFRGVYGKLF
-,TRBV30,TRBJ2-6,AWSSGSFSGANVLT
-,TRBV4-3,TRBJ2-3,ASSRARTSTDTQY
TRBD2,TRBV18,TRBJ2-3,ASSYLAGEADTQY
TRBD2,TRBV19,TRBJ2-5,ASNRGEQETQY
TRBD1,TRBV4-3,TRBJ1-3,ASSQDRTGAEGNTIY
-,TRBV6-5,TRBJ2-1,ASSSRRNEQF
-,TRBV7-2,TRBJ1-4,ASSLYRASEKLF
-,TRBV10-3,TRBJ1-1,AASIGNTEAF
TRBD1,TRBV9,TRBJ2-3,ASSAPTGSRTDTQY
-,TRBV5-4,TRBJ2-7,ASSLDPGGGEQY
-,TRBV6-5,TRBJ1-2,ASSPLIGGYT